The present T cell receptor (beta chain) was sequenced within a study of cytomegalovirus exposure and HLA in healthy donors. Broader study findings: Reportedly, TCR beta sequences accurately predicted HLA-A and HLA-B alleles in most subjects.

Amplification used 60 Vbeta primers and 13 Jbeta primers. Data came from immunoSEQ multiplex PCR; TCRdb stores just in-frame clones and leaves some out. The data hold 250,000 to 350,000 clones, with around 86% observed a single time. As for this clone: Its antigen is not identified.

V lost 4 bases, J lost 5 bases, and 7 bases stayed unmatched. Per germline, CDR1 SGHNT and CDR2 YYREEE (reference sequence). CDR3 length equals 16 residues. The clonotype was recovered from a man aged 35 to 55 in good health and CMV-seropositive. Sequencing was done on a sample of PBMCs. The rearrangement links TRBV5-4 to TRBJ2-3; 13 bases match TRBD2. CDR3 in amino acids: CASSSRLAGGGDTQYF. CDR3 coding DNA: TGTGCCAGCAGCAGCAGACTAGCGGGAGGAGGAGATACGCAGTATTTT.